This is a list of T cell receptor beta chains from one sample in a study of T cells in Graves' hyperthyroidism and ophthalmopathy. MiXCR, run by TCRdb on the multiplex PCR reads, gives a single entry per CDR3 protein. This sample has 550,000 to 700,000 distinct CDR3 sequences, with 40% to 55% found just once. The specimen was peripheral blood or thyroid tissue (not recorded which). All receptors come from an adult woman with Graves' disease, either hyperthyroidism or ophthalmopathy (not recorded which). CDR3s include the opening cysteine and the closing phenylalanine or tryptophan. The D gene is left open where the match is weak. Size is omitted from some rows. Given values are once, few, many or a class for expanded clones.

v_gene	abundance	j_gene	d_gene	CDR3nt	CDR3aa
TRBV30	-	TRBJ1-1	-	TGTGCCTGGAGTGTCAGGAGCGCTGAAGCTTTCTTT	CAWSVRSAEAFF
TRBV20-1	many	TRBJ1-1	-	TGCAGTGCTAGGGGGCACGGTGGGGACACTGAAGCTTTCTTT	CSARGHGGDTEAFF
TRBV15	-	TRBJ1-1	-	TGTGCCACCAGCTCGGAGGGCATGAACACTGAAGCTTTCTTT	CATSSEGMNTEAFF
TRBV6-1	-	TRBJ2-7	-	TGTGCCAGCAGCGGACAAGTGGGCTACGAGCAGTACTTC	CASSGQVGYEQYF
TRBV13	-	TRBJ1-5	-	TGTGCCAGCAGCTTAGGGGGCGGAACCAATCAGCCCCAGCATTTT	CASSLGGGTNQPQHF
TRBV20-1	-	TRBJ2-5	TRBD2	TGCAGTGCTAGAGAAGCGGGAGTAGAGACCCAGTACTTC	CSAREAGVETQYF
TRBV7-8	-	TRBJ1-5	TRBD1	TGTGCCAGCAGCCAGGGGGGTGGCTTCCAGCATTTT	CASSQGGGFQHF
TRBV29-1	-	TRBJ1-6	TRBD1	TGCAGCGTAGAGGGAGAGGGACAGAATAATTCACCCCTCCACTTT	CSVEGEGQNNSPLHF
TRBV11-2	many	TRBJ1-1	-	TGTGCCAGCAGCCCGGACAGCACTGAAGCTTTCTTT	CASSPDSTEAFF
TRBV24-1	many	TRBJ2-5	-	TGTGCCACCAGTGACCCGGGGGGCGAAGAGACCCAGTACTTC	CATSDPGGEETQYF
TRBV19	-	TRBJ2-6	-	TGTGCCAGTAGTATAGCCGGGAACACTGGGGCCAACGTCCTGACTTTC	CASSIAGNTGANVLTF
TRBV29-1	-	TRBJ1-1	-	TGCAGCGCCGAGAAGGCTCCGAACACTGAAGCTTTCTTT	CSAEKAPNTEAFF
TRBV7-9	-	TRBJ2-3	-	TGTGCCAGCAGCTTAGCCTACCTTCGCACAGATACGCAGTATTTT	CASSLAYLRTDTQYF
TRBV6-1	-	TRBJ2-2	-	TGTGCCAGCAGTCATCAGAATATCAGGGGGGAGCTGTTTTTT	CASSHQNIRGELFF
TRBV19	once	TRBJ1-3	-	TGTGCCAGTAGTGACCGGGACACCACCATATATTTT	CASSDRDTTIYF
TRBV7-9	many	TRBJ2-7	TRBD2	TGTGCCAGCAGCCGTCTAGCGGAGAACAACGAGCAGTACTTC	CASSRLAENNEQYF
TRBV13	once	TRBJ1-2	TRBD1	TGTGCCAGCAGCGACAGGGGGAATGGCTACACCTTC	CASSDRGNGYTF
TRBV20-1	many	TRBJ2-7	TRBD1	TGCAGTGCTCCGGGACAGGGGGCGTCGGAGCAGTACTTC	CSAPGQGASEQYF
TRBV7-8	many	TRBJ2-6	TRBD1	TGTGCCAGCAGCTTTGCAGGGGGCACTGGTGGGGCCAACGTCCTGACTTTC	CASSFAGGTGGANVLTF
TRBV6-5	many	TRBJ1-1	-	TGTGCCAGCAGTTACATCGGGGAGAACACTGAAGCTTTCTTT	CASSYIGENTEAFF
TRBV20-1	many	TRBJ2-5	-	TGCGGAGCGGCTGGCCCCGGGTTGACCCAGTACTTC	CGAAGPGLTQYF
TRBV20-1	-	TRBJ1-6	-	TGCAGTGCGTGGGGGCAGGGTAATTCACCCCTCCACTTT	CSAWGQGNSPLHF
TRBV10-3	-	TRBJ1-1	-	TGTGCCATCAAATCTCAGCCGAACACTGAAGCTTTCTTT	CAIKSQPNTEAFF
TRBV10-3	few	TRBJ1-2	TRBD1	TGTGCCATCAAAGGACAGGGGGGTTATGGCTACACCTTC	CAIKGQGGYGYTF
TRBV5-1	many	TRBJ2-7	-	TGCGCCAGCAGCTTACAACCTGCTGACATCAGGAGGGGCGAGCAGTACTTC	CASSLQPADIRRGEQYF
TRBV10-3	-	TRBJ1-4	TRBD1	TGTGCCATCAGTGAGATTACAGGGGGGAACACTGAAAAACTGTTTTTT	CAISEITGGNTEKLFF
TRBV5-1	many	TRBJ1-1	-	TGCGCCAGCAGTCCTGTACACCAGAACACTGAAGCTTTCTTT	CASSPVHQNTEAFF
TRBV20-1	-	TRBJ2-5	TRBD1	TGCAGTGCTAGGAAGGGACAGCTACAAGAGACCCAGTACTTC	CSARKGQLQETQYF
TRBV5-1	many	TRBJ2-6	-	TGCGCCAGCAGCTTTCGGGGACGGACCTCTGGGGCCAACGTCCTGACTTTC	CASSFRGRTSGANVLTF
TRBV2	many	TRBJ1-5	-	TGTGCCAGCAGTGAGAACCGGGCCCTCTTGAAATCCCAGCCCCAGCATTTT	CASSENRALLKSQPQHF
TRBV28	-	TRBJ2-5	TRBD2	TGTGCCAGTGGACTAGCGGGAGCAGAGACCCAGTACTTC	CASGLAGAETQYF
TRBV11-2	few	TRBJ1-1	-	TGTGCCAGCAGCTATGGGGGCGGACAGAACACTGAAGCTTTCTTT	CASSYGGGQNTEAFF
TRBV12-3/TRBV12-4	few	TRBJ2-7	TRBD1	TGTGCCAGCACCCCAAGAGGCGGGACAGGGTTTTACGAGCAGTACTTC	CASTPRGGTGFYEQYF
TRBV9	-	TRBJ1-2	-	TGTGCCAGCAGCCAAGCAGGTGGGACGGCCTATGGCTACACCTTC	CASSQAGGTAYGYTF
TRBV7-8	-	TRBJ1-1	-	TGTGCCAGCAGCTTCGTAACAGGGATGAACACTGAAGCTTTCTTT	CASSFVTGMNTEAFF
TRBV10-1	-	TRBJ2-5	TRBD2	TGCGCCAGCAGTGCTAGTCTTTTGGGAGCGGGGACCCAAGAGACCCAGTACTTC	CASSASLLGAGTQETQYF
TRBV19	-	TRBJ1-5	-	TGTGCCAGTAACAATCAGCCCCAGCATTTT	CASNNQPQHF
TRBV20-1	many	TRBJ1-1	TRBD1	TGCAGTGCTCGACAGGGAGGCACTGAAGCTTTCTTT	CSARQGGTEAFF
TRBV5-6	many	TRBJ1-3	-	TGTGCCAGCAGCTTCATCCCACAGGGACCCGTTGGAAACACCATATATTTT	CASSFIPQGPVGNTIYF
TRBV10-3	-	TRBJ1-6	TRBD1	TGTGCCATCAGAGGGACAGGAAATAATTCACCCCTCCACTTT	CAIRGTGNNSPLHF
TRBV28	many	TRBJ1-2	-	TGTGCCAGCAGGGGGGGCGACTATGGCTACACCTTC	CASRGGDYGYTF
TRBV7-9	-	TRBJ2-7	-	TGTGCCAGCAGTCCTGACAGTCGATCCTCCGGTAGGTACTTC	CASSPDSRSSGRYF
TRBV3-1	few	TRBJ2-7	-	TGTGCCAGCAGCCAAGTAGGCAGGGGGAGGCACGAGCAGTACTTC	CASSQVGRGRHEQYF
TRBV30	-	TRBJ2-5	-	TGTGCCTGGAGTCGGGACTCCTACCGGGAGACCCAGTACTTC	CAWSRDSYRETQYF
TRBV15	-	TRBJ2-7	TRBD2	TGTGCCACCAGCGGGAGTAGCGGGAGATCCTACGAGCAGTACTTC	CATSGSSGRSYEQYF
TRBV10-3	few	TRBJ2-1	-	TGTGCCATTACGCCCGCGGGGGCCGACAATGAGCAGTTCTTC	CAITPAGADNEQFF
TRBV9	-	TRBJ2-3	-	TGTGCCAGCAGCGTAGGGGGGGGCCGAGATACGCAGTATTTT	CASSVGGGRDTQYF
TRBV10-3	many	TRBJ2-5	-	TGTGCCATCGGTTCTAGCGAGACCCAGTACTTC	CAIGSSETQYF
TRBV9	many	TRBJ1-5	-	TGTGCCAGCAGCTCCACCAGGGGTTATCAGCCCCAGCATTTT	CASSSTRGYQPQHF
TRBV19	few	TRBJ1-6	-	TGTGCCATCAGTGACGGCAGACCAAATTCACCCCTCCACTTT	CAISDGRPNSPLHF
TRBV7-2	-	TRBJ1-5	TRBD1	TGTGCCAGCAGCAAAGACAGGGTTCATCAGCCCCAGCATTTT	CASSKDRVHQPQHF
TRBV10-3	-	TRBJ2-2	-	TGTGCCATCAGTGCTTTGAGGGGCCAACTCGGGGAGCTGTTTTTT	CAISALRGQLGELFF
TRBV3-1	many	TRBJ2-6	-	TGTGCCAGCAGCCAAGACGGCAGCTCTGGGGCCAACGTCCTGACTTTC	CASSQDGSSGANVLTF
TRBV28	few	TRBJ1-3	-	TGTGCCAGCAGTTCTCCAGGCAGCGCGAAGGGAAACACCATATATTTT	CASSSPGSAKGNTIYF
TRBV20-1	many	TRBJ2-5	TRBD2	TGCAGTGCCCCGTCACTAGCGGGAGTTGAGGAGACCCAGTACTTC	CSAPSLAGVEETQYF
TRBV2	-	TRBJ2-5	TRBD2	TGTGCCAGCAGGACGGGACTACAAGAGACCCAGTACTTC	CASRTGLQETQYF
TRBV2	many	TRBJ2-5	TRBD2	TGTGCCAGCAACCCGGGACTATCCGTTGAGACCCAGTACTTC	CASNPGLSVETQYF
TRBV2	many	TRBJ1-3	-	TGTGCCAGCAGTGATGGTTTATCTGGAAACACCATATATTTT	CASSDGLSGNTIYF